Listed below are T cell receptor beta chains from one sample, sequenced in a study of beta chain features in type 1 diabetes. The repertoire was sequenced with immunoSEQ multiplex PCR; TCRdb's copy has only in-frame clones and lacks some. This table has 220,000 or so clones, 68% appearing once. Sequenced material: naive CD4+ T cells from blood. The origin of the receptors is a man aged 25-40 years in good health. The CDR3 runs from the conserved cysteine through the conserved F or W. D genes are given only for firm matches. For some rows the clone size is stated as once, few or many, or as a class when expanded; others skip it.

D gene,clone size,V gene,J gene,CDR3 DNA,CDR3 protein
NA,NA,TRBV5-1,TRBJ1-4,TGCGCCAGCAGCTTGGGAGGTACAGTAAATGAAAAACTGTTTTTT,CASSLGGTVNEKLFF
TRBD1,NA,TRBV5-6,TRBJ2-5,TGTGCCAGCAGCTTGAACGCAGGGGGCCAGACCCAGTACTTC,CASSLNAGGQTQYF
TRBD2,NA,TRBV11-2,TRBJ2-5,TGTGCCAGCAGCACCACGACTAGCGGACAAGAGACCCAGTACTTC,CASSTTTSGQETQYF
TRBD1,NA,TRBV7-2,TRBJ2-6,TGTGCCCCAGGGGGAAAAGGATTAGAAGTCCTGACTTTC,CAPGGKGLEVLTF
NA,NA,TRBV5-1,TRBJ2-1,TGCGCCAGCAGCTTAGGGGACACCGTAGGCGGGCATGAGCAGTTCTTC,CASSLGDTVGGHEQFF
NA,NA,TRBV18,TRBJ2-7,TGTGCCAGCTCACCAAATACGGACGAGCAGTACTTC,CASSPNTDEQYF
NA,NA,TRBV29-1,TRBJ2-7,TGCAGCGTCTCTACCAACGAGCAGTACTTC,CSVSTNEQYF
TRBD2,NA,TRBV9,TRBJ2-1,TGTGCCAGCAGCGTAGGGACTAGCGGGAGAAGTAATGAGCAGTTCTTC,CASSVGTSGRSNEQFF
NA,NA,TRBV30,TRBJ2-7,TGTGCCTGGGGGACCGGGAAGACTTACGAGCAGTACTTC,CAWGTGKTYEQYF
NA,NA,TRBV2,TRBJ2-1,TGTGCCAGCAGTGAAAGGGCTAGCGAGGATCCCTACAATGAGCAGTTCTTC,CASSERASEDPYNEQFF
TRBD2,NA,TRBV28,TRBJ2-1,TGTGCCAGCAGTCCCCCTAGCGGGAGGCCCCCACAGCAGTTCTTC,CASSPPSGRPPQQFF
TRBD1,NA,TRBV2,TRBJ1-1,TGTGCCAGCAGCACGGACAGGGATTACACTGAAGCTTTCTTT,CASSTDRDYTEAFF
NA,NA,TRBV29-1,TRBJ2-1,TGCAGCGTTGTAGGGACCGAAAGCTCCTACAATGAGCAGTTCTTC,CSVVGTESSYNEQFF
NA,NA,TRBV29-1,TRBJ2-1,TGCAGCGTTGAATCATTATTCTCAGGGAATGAGCAGTTCTTC,CSVESLFSGNEQFF
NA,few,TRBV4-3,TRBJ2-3,TGCGCCAGCAGCCAGCGGGTGGCGGATACGCAGTATTTT,CASSQRVADTQYF
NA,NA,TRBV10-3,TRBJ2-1,TGTGCCGTCCGGGACTCTGGGGATGAGCAGTTCTTC,CAVRDSGDEQFF
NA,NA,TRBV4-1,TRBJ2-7,TGCGCCAGCAGCCAAGATACAGGACAGAGCGACGAGCAGTACTTC,CASSQDTGQSDEQYF